This TCR beta chain was retrieved from a study of blood T cell repertoires in COVID-19 (dated by TCRdb to 2020 to 2021). As for the study more broadly: Samples covering the acute and convalescent phases of COVID-19 were provided by collaborators in the United States, Italy and Spain. Where HLA class I and class II types were available, the types were taken from metadata supplied by the sample provider, not from assay-based typing. Subjects who had been exposed to COVID-19, were actively infected with it, or had recovered from it provided the deeply sampled blood TCRbeta repertoires that made up the dataset. The prospective study material was composed of cDNA or gDNA derived from T cells, B-cell-depleted T cells, or PBMCs. Samples came from the ongoing ImmuneRACE study (first 160 participants) plus 1,254 subjects from 6 global collaborators. The repertoires were released in a freely available public database intended as a resource for research on the immune response to SARS-CoV-2. Nearly every sample came with metadata listing a de-identified subject ID, COVID-19 status, age in years and sex. Study-level results and caveats: Clinical and demographic metadata were provided uncurated, with the amount varying by source and participant.

The immunoSEQ Assay, a bias-controlled multiplex PCR, was used to amplify TCRbeta CDR3 regions from genomic DNA. Processing in the source paper ran as follows. Nucleated cell counts per sample were estimated from amplification of reference gene primers within the assay. To quantify the absolute abundance of each unique TCRbeta CDR3 rearrangement, sequence reads were collapsed and filtered. For each sample, productive Simpson clonality was calculated as the square root of Simpson's diversity index over productive rearrangements. The clones in this table, taken by TCRdb from immuneACCESS, are in-frame only. Not every clone is retained; where verified, under half of the shortfall comes from an unresolved V gene, and the cause of the rest is unknown. V and J calls and clone size are those listed in that table; D and trimming were worked out from the DNA. Within this sample are more than 95,000 clones, with roughly nine tenths of them counted one time only. The ten top clones hold 5% to 6.5% of the sample.

V is pared back by 6 bases and J by 0 bases, with 12 bases lying between the germline termini. CDR1 and CDR2 are drawn from the germline V gene (reference sequence): MNHEY, SMNVEV. The CDR3 sequence holds 15 residues, the cysteine and phenylalanine included. Only the CDR3 part of the read is kept: 45 bases, read in frame from the first base. The collaborating institutions used their own protocols to collect whole blood in K2EDTA tubes. Collaborator samples were shipped for TCRbeta analysis as frozen whole blood, isolated PBMCs, or DNA extracted from either sample type. Comment on this clone: Its antigen has not been determined. Base qualities are not recorded, but no much larger clone differs from it by a single base.

Recombination joined TRBV27 with TRBJ2-1, with a tentative D gene TRBD1 over 5 matching bases. The source material was peripheral blood. The origin of this receptor is a human donor in a cohort sampled during active COVID-19. CDR3 region: CASRIQATSYNEQFF. The nucleotide sequence reads as follows: TGTGCCAGCAGAATACAGGCAACCTCCTACAATGAGCAGTTCTTC.